Presented here are 15 T cell receptor beta chains from one specimen sequenced in a study of blood T cell repertoires in COVID-19. Measured with immunoSEQ multiplex PCR; TCRdb has only the in-frame clones, and not every one. The table has 240,000 or so clones, 85% to 90% seen once. Material: peripheral blood. The receptors shown here come from a woman in her sixties or seventies with active or convalescent COVID-19.

With regard to this clone: The identical CDR3 is also encoded by other nucleotide sequences in the sample. V and J are TRBV5-1 and TRBJ1-1, with a possible D match to TRBD1 (6 bases). The germline CDR1 and CDR2 sequences are SGHRS and YFSETQ. The CDR3 runs 14 residues. Between the trimmed V and J ends, which lost 2 bases and 0 bases, there was a span of 8 bases. CDR3 nucleotide sequence: TGCGCCAGCAGCTTACAGGGCATGAACACTGAAGCTTTCTTT. This encodes CASSLQGMNTEAFF.

The chain uses TRBV27 and TRBJ1-1; perhaps TRBD1 as D (5 bases). This CDR3 is 15 amino acids long. The V gene lost 2 bases and the J gene lost 1 base, with 11 bases spanning the gap. Germline CDR1 reads MNHEY; CDR2 reads SMNVEV (reference sequence). CDR3 coding DNA: TGTGCCAGCAGTTTACTGGGGGGACCGAACACTGAAGCTTTCTTT. Translated, it gives CASSLLGGPNTEAFF.

V is TRBV9 and J is TRBJ2-2; D gene ambiguous. V was shortened by 0 bases and J by 0 bases, with 12 bases between the two germline ends. CDR1 and CDR2 from the germline V gene are SGDLS and YYNGEE. The CDR3 consists of 17 residues. The CDR3 reads CASSVARGGTNTGELFF. The CDR3 nucleotides read TGTGCCAGCAGCGTAGCGAGAGGCGGAACGAACACCGGGGAGCTGTTTTTT. The whole variable domain, remainder taken from reference TRBV9 and TRBJ2-2, is DSGVTQTPKHLITATGQRVTLRCSPRSGDLSVYWYQQSLDQGLQFLIQYYNGEERAKGNILERFSAQQFPDLHSELNLSSLELGDSALYFCASSVARGGTNTGELFFGEGSRLTVL.

The J gene is TRBJ2-5, the V gene TRBV5-4; TRBD1 might be the D (6 bases). Germline assignment: CDR1 SGHNT and CDR2 YYREEE (reference sequence). The CDR3 covers 15 residues. Trimming stripped 0 bases from V and 2 bases from J, with 11 bases between. CDR3 amino acids: CASSLGKQGQETQYF. CDR3 coding DNA: TGTGCCAGCAGCTTGGGAAAACAGGGTCAAGAGACCCAGTACTTC.

The rearrangement uses TRBV2 and TRBJ1-1; D not certain. CDR1 and CDR2 (germline): SNHLY, FYNNEI. The length of the CDR3 is 13 residues. The V gene lost 5 bases and the J gene lost 7 bases, with 14 bases spanning the gap. The CDR3 nucleotides are TGTGCCAGCAGTCTCAAACGAACAAGTGAAGCTTTCTTT. It yields the protein CASSLKRTSEAFF. The full variable domain, with the rest looked up from reference TRBV2 and TRBJ1-1, is EPEVTQTPSHQVTQMGQEVILRCVPISNHLYFYWYRQILGQKVEFLVSFYNNEISEKSEIFDDQFSVERPDGSNFTLKIRSTKLEDSAMYFCASSLKRTSEAFFGQGTRLTVV.

The chain couples TRBV5-4 to TRBJ2-1; TRBD2 agrees at 13 bases. The CDR3 totals 18 residues. The junction had 11 bases not matched to a gene; V was cut back by 3 bases and J by 5 bases. Germline assignment: CDR1 SGHNT and CDR2 YYREEE (reference sequence). The CDR3 reads CASSSGLAGLVGNNEQFF. In nucleotides, the CDR3 is TGTGCCAGCAGCTCGGGACTAGCGGGGCTTGTGGGCAACAATGAGCAGTTCTTC.

The rearrangement links TRBV24-1 to TRBJ1-4; D ambiguous. Germline loops: CDR1 KGHDR, CDR2 SFDVKD. Trimming left V 3 bases short and J 8 bases short, with 12 bases between. The CDR3 sequence is 14 residues long. CDR3 nucleotide sequence: TGTGCCACCAGTGATAGCCCTCCTCGGGAAAAACTGTTTTTT. It specifies CATSDSPPREKLFF.

The chain links TRBV3-1 (or the pseudogene TRBV3-2) to TRBJ2-7, with 8 bases fitting TRBD2. CDR3 length: 11 amino acids. Looked up from germline, CDR1 is LGHDT and CDR2 is YNNKEL (reference sequence). V was pared by 11 bases and J by 3 bases, with 3 bases of the junction left unmatched. The CDR3 sequence is CAVGGGYEQYF. The CDR3 DNA sequence: TGTGCCGTCGGGGGGGGCTACGAGCAGTACTTC.

The chain uses TRBV6-2 or TRBV6-3 and TRBJ1-6, with D tentatively TRBD1 (6 bases). CDR1 MNHEY and CDR2 SVGEGT come from the germline V gene. The V end was cut by 2 bases, the J end by 10 bases, with 18 bases between. This CDR3 is built from 16 residues. Here the CDR3 DNA reads TGTGCCAGCAGTTACCAACTAACAGGGTCGCAGTCACCCCTCCACTTT. Protein: CASSYQLTGSQSPLHF.

This clone was seen only once. The CDR3 protein is CASSLSQGGNSPLHF. As DNA, the CDR3 is TGCGCCAGCAGCTTGAGCCAGGGGGGTAATTCACCCCTCCACTTT. The chain couples TRBV5-1 to TRBJ1-6; 7 bases are shared with TRBD1. Germline assignment: CDR1 SGHRS and CDR2 YFSETQ. The CDR3 is 15 amino acids. J was trimmed by 6 bases and V by 1 base; bases with no gene match: 4. The entire variable domain, with the rest obtained from reference TRBV5-1 and TRBJ1-6, is as follows: KAGVTQTPRYLIKTRGQQVTLSCSPISGHRSVSWYQQTPGQGLQFLFEYFSETQRNKGNFPGRFSGRQFSNSRSEMNVSTLELGDSALYLCASSLSQGGNSPLHFGNGTRLTVT.

The CDR3 reads CASSQDWTADNSPLHF. In DNA form, the CDR3 reads TGCGCCAGCAGCCAAGACTGGACAGCAGATAATTCACCCCTCCACTTT. The chain links TRBV4-3 to TRBJ1-6, with a tentative D call TRBD1 (6 bases). The V gene's germline CDR1 is LGHNA and CDR2 YSLEER. The CDR3 sequence is 16 residues long. V was trimmed by 0 bases and J by 5 bases, leaving 11 bases between them.

V usage is TRBV5-5 and J usage is TRBJ2-3; 9 nucleotides line up with TRBD1. Germline assignment: CDR1 SGHKS and CDR2 YYEKEE (reference sequence). J gave up 3 bases and V 0 bases, and 5 bases lay outside the gene matches. The CDR3 runs 16 residues. The CDR3 here is CASSLVQGARTDTQYF. CDR3 nucleotides: TGTGCCAGCAGCTTGGTACAGGGGGCAAGGACAGATACGCAGTATTTT.

This clone appeared once. The chain is built from TRBV7-9 and TRBJ2-1; D not certain. The CDR3 extends over 14 amino acids. CDR1 is SEHNR and CDR2 is FQNEAQ in the germline V gene (reference sequence). V gave up 6 bases and J gave up 6 bases, with 15 bases separating them. The CDR3 DNA sequence: TGTGCCAGCAGTCTAAGCCCCTCTAGCAATGAGCAGTTCTTC. It encodes CASSLSPSSNEQFF.

Comment on this clone: One junction end does not reproduce the germline sequence, and a read error may be involved. CDR3 sequence reads: CATGHEVF. Here the CDR3 DNA reads TGTGCCACCGGCCACGAAGTCTTT. The genes are TRBV24-1 and TRBJ1-1; D gene ambiguous. Germline V gives CDR1 KGHDR, CDR2 SFDVKD. This CDR3 contains 8 residues.

The rearrangement uses TRBV9 and TRBJ1-5; no firm D call. The CDR3 has 14 amino acids. V lost 0 bases and J lost 5, with 9 bases in between. Germline values: CDR1 SGDLS, CDR2 YYNGEE. Here the CDR3 DNA reads TGTGCCAGCAGCGTAGGAGGTGCATATCAGCCCCAGCATTTT. This sequence encodes CASSVGGAYQPQHF. Variable domain in full (rest from reference TRBV9 and TRBJ1-5): DSGVTQTPKHLITATGQRVTLRCSPRSGDLSVYWYQQSLDQGLQFLIQYYNGEERAKGNILERFSAQQFPDLHSELNLSSLELGDSALYFCASSVGGAYQPQHFGDGTRLSIL.